These T cell receptor beta chains were read from a single sample in a study of tumor and adjacent non-tumor tissue in lung cancer. TCRdb analysed the multiplex PCR reads with MiXCR anew, one entry per CDR3 protein. Of approximately 47,000 distinct CDR3 sequences listed, 64% were seen once; the top ten hold approximately 30%. Sequences were obtained from distant non-tumor lung tissue. The receptors shown here come from a woman aged 70-85 years with non-small cell lung cancer. The conserved cysteine and the conserved F or W are not part of the CDR3 here. Not every row has a clone size; where given, it reads once, few, many or a size class.

v_call,cdr3_length,clone_size,cdr3_aa
TRBV6-1,9,-,VSSGYLPQY
TRBV29-1,15,-,NVQGGGSGTNTGELF
TRBV11-2,13,-,ACNSRGTDTYEQY
TRBV28,15,few,ANSSPWTSGGTYEQY
TRBV11-3,11,-,ASSLGGSQPQY
TRBV2,11,-,TSSEIALNEQF
TRBV7-2,8,few,ASRSDTQY
TRBV21-1,15,-,ASSNSGGGVGTDTQY
TRBV29-1,10,-,SVDAGVRGCT
TRBV11-3,12,few,ASSWGSGDNEQF
TRBV5-5,13,-,VSSLEAWDTGELF
TRBV5-4,15,-,VSSPSSSANLGNEQF
TRBV4-2,13,-,ASSQVGQGARGCI
TRBV20-1,13,few,SARSRTSGTDTQY
TRBV29-1,14,-,SVDRQGTSRSYEQY